Shown below are 6 T cell receptor beta chains from a single sample sequenced in a study of T cells in Graves' hyperthyroidism and ophthalmopathy. Amplified TCR beta CDR3 regions derived from RNA transcripts. When the TCR CDR3 underwent first-round RT-PCR, the HTBI primer set was used. Each CDR3 protein is one row after TCRdb ran MiXCR on the multiplex PCR reads. This table holds about 380,000 distinct CDR3 sequences, roughly 14% found once. Sequenced material: blood. The source is a man aged 25-45 years with Graves' hyperthyroidism that later progressed to Graves' ophthalmopathy.

This clonotype was observed a few times. J is TRBJ1-5 and V is TRBV20-1; TRBD1 is a possible D gene (6 bases). V was clipped by 5 bases and J by 0 bases, with 11 bases between them. This CDR3 comprises 14 residues. Germline V lookup: CDR1 DFQATT, CDR2 SNEGSKA (reference sequence). The CDR3 spells CSAPTGNSNQPQHF. The CDR3 DNA is TGCAGTGCTCCGACAGGTAATAGCAATCAGCCCCAGCATTTT.

This clonotype has only a few counts. This chain joins TRBV4-1 and TRBJ1-5; D ambiguous. Trimming cost V 1 base and J 0 bases, with 13 bases left between them. Germline CDR1 reads MGHRA; CDR2 reads YSYEKL. There are 17 residues in the CDR3. CDR3 sequence reads: CASSQVDALLSNQPQHF. CDR3 sequence (DNA): TGCGCCAGCAGCCAAGTAGACGCGCTCCTTAGCAATCAGCCCCAGCATTTT.

As to this clonotype: Mismatch with germline at one junction end may stem from a read error. The rearrangement joins TRBV6-1 to TRBJ1-5; unclear D gene. The CDR3 is 13 residues long. CDR1 is MNHNS, CDR2 SASEGT, per germline. The CDR3 DNA sequence: TGTGCCAGCAGCTCGACAATGGGTCAGCCCCGGCATTTT. It translates to CASSSTMGQPRHF.

This clonotype was counted once. The chain recombines TRBV19 with TRBJ1-5; the match to TRBD1 covers 10 bases. Germline CDR1 is LNHDA and CDR2 is SQIVND (reference sequence). There are 17 residues in the CDR3. V lost 3 bases, J lost 3 bases, and 8 bases stayed unmatched. The CDR3 here is CASSIPGTGDPNQPQHF. The CDR3 DNA sequence: TGTGCCAGTAGTATCCCCGGGACAGGGGATCCCAATCAGCCCCAGCATTTT.

Only a few counts were recorded for this clonotype. The CDR3 DNA is TGTGCCAGCAGCACCAGGACCCTAATGAACACTGAAGCTTTCTTT. It codes for CASSTRTLMNTEAFF. V and J are TRBV7-2 and TRBJ1-1, with D hard to call. V lost 5 bases and J lost 0, with 13 bases in between. Germline CDR1 is SGHTA and CDR2 is FQGNSA. The CDR3 loop spans 15 amino acids.

This clonotype appeared a few times. The chain recombines TRBV6-5 with TRBJ2-5; 8 nucleotides agree with TRBD2. The CDR3 length is 14 residues. V dropped 2 bases and J dropped 2; count of bases not matched to a gene: 1. CDR1 is MNHEY and CDR2 is SVGAGI in the germline V gene. CDR3 protein: CASSYTGGQETQYF. CDR3 DNA sequence: TGTGCCAGCAGTTACACGGGGGGGCAAGAGACCCAGTACTTC.